A selection of T cell receptor beta chains follows, all from one sample in a study of OX40 agonist ivuxolimab in advanced cancers. Profiling relied on immunoSEQ multiplex PCR, and the TCRdb table lists in-frame clones only, not all of them. The table includes 25,000 to 30,000 clones, approximately 86% detected once. Specimen: CD4+ or CD8+ T cells sorted from blood, collected in a trial of the OX40 agonist ivuxolimab. Receptor source: an adult with an advanced solid tumor such as melanoma, head and neck, liver or kidney cancer. The CDR3 runs from the conserved cysteine through the conserved F or W. A D gene is named only where the DNA matches it firmly. The size entry is marked missing in some rows and otherwise reads once, few, many or a size class.

clone size: -
V gene: TRBV7-8
D gene: -
J gene: TRBJ1-2
CDR3 protein: CASSLYGFYGYTF
CDR3 DNA: TGTGCCAGCAGCTTATATGGGTTCTATGGCTACACCTTC

clone size: -
V gene: TRBV10-1
D gene: TRBD2
J gene: TRBJ2-3
CDR3 protein: CASSDSGRSTDTQYF
CDR3 DNA: TGCGCCAGCAGTGATAGCGGGAGGAGTACAGATACGCAGTATTTT

clone size: -
V gene: TRBV4-2
D gene: -
J gene: TRBJ2-7
CDR3 protein: CASSPIGGRFEQYF
CDR3 DNA: TGTGCCAGCAGCCCTATTGGGGGGAGGTTCGAGCAGTACTTC

clone size: once
V gene: TRBV27
D gene: -
J gene: TRBJ2-7
CDR3 protein: CASSSNYEQYF
CDR3 DNA: TGTGCCAGCAGTTCAAACTACGAGCAGTACTTC

clone size: -
V gene: TRBV6-5
D gene: -
J gene: TRBJ2-5
CDR3 protein: CASSPRGLGETQYF
CDR3 DNA: TGTGCCAGCAGCCCGCGGGGGCTTGGGGAGACCCAGTACTTC

clone size: -
V gene: TRBV18
D gene: TRBD1
J gene: TRBJ1-4
CDR3 protein: CASSPDRVGEKLFF
CDR3 DNA: TGTGCCAGCTCACCAGACAGGGTTGGGGAAAAACTGTTTTTT

clone size: -
V gene: TRBV29-1
D gene: TRBD1
J gene: TRBJ2-7
CDR3 protein: CSVWGTAYEQYF
CDR3 DNA: TGCAGCGTTTGGGGGACAGCCTACGAGCAGTACTTC

clone size: -
V gene: TRBV6-6
D gene: TRBD1
J gene: TRBJ1-1
CDR3 protein: CASSPDRGNSEAFF
CDR3 DNA: TGTGCCAGCAGCCCGGACAGGGGAAACTCTGAAGCTTTCTTT

clone size: -
V gene: TRBV9
D gene: -
J gene: TRBJ2-3
CDR3 protein: CASSVVSEHSTDTQYF
CDR3 DNA: TGTGCCAGCAGCGTAGTTTCCGAGCATAGCACAGATACGCAGTATTTT

clone size: -
V gene: TRBV10-3
D gene: -
J gene: TRBJ2-5
CDR3 protein: CAISPDDYRGETQYF
CDR3 DNA: TGTGCCATCAGTCCAGATGACTACCGGGGGGAGACCCAGTACTTC

clone size: -
V gene: TRBV27
D gene: -
J gene: TRBJ2-2
CDR3 protein: CASSFSSPGAGELFF
CDR3 DNA: TGTGCCAGCAGTTTCAGTTCGCCCGGGGCCGGGGAGCTGTTTTTT

clone size: -
V gene: TRBV6-5
D gene: -
J gene: TRBJ2-3
CDR3 protein: CASSYSGSAADTQYF
CDR3 DNA: TGTGCCAGCAGTTACTCTGGGTCGGCGGCAGATACGCAGTATTTT

clone size: -
V gene: TRBV5-6
D gene: TRBD1
J gene: TRBJ1-1
CDR3 protein: CASSPTGTTEAFF
CDR3 DNA: TGTGCCAGCAGCCCGACAGGGACTACAGAAGCTTTCTTT

clone size: -
V gene: TRBV12-5
D gene: -
J gene: TRBJ2-2
CDR3 protein: CASGLSDGSGELFF
CDR3 DNA: TGTGCTAGTGGCCTCTCAGATGGGTCCGGGGAGCTGTTTTTT

clone size: -
V gene: TRBV19
D gene: TRBD1
J gene: TRBJ1-2
CDR3 protein: CASTGDRGRGYTF
CDR3 DNA: TGTGCCAGTACCGGAGACAGGGGCAGGGGCTACACCTTC

clone size: -
V gene: TRBV10-3
D gene: -
J gene: TRBJ2-5
CDR3 protein: CAISESWGRETQYF
CDR3 DNA: TGTGCCATCAGTGAGTCGTGGGGGCGGGAGACCCAGTACTTC

clone size: once
V gene: TRBV7-9
D gene: TRBD2
J gene: TRBJ2-5
CDR3 protein: CASSQRTAGGYQETQYF
CDR3 DNA: TGTGCCAGCAGCCAACGGACTGCGGGGGGGTACCAAGAGACCCAGTACTTC

clone size: -
V gene: TRBV28
D gene: -
J gene: TRBJ1-5
CDR3 protein: CASSFGQPQHF
CDR3 DNA: TGTGCCAGCAGTTTCGGTCAGCCCCAGCATTTT

clone size: once
V gene: TRBV4-1
D gene: -
J gene: TRBJ2-5
CDR3 protein: CASSQDPFFSAETQYF
CDR3 DNA: TGCGCCAGCAGCCAAGATCCTTTTTTTAGCGCAGAGACCCAGTACTTC

clone size: few
V gene: TRBV19
D gene: TRBD2
J gene: TRBJ2-1
CDR3 protein: CASSIGLAGISGSYNEQFF
CDR3 DNA: TGTGCCAGTAGTATTGGACTAGCGGGGATATCCGGCTCCTACAATGAGCAGTTCTTC

clone size: -
V gene: TRBV5-6
D gene: -
J gene: TRBJ1-3
CDR3 protein: CASRPQESGNTIYF
CDR3 DNA: TGTGCCAGCAGACCACAGGAATCTGGAAACACCATATATTTT

clone size: -
V gene: TRBV15
D gene: TRBD1
J gene: TRBJ2-5
CDR3 protein: CATSGDSHAETQYF
CDR3 DNA: TGTGCCACCAGCGGGGACAGTCATGCGGAGACCCAGTACTTC

clone size: once
V gene: TRBV28
D gene: -
J gene: TRBJ2-1
CDR3 protein: CASSLSVVGEQFF
CDR3 DNA: TGTGCCAGCAGTTTGTCCGTAGTAGGTGAGCAGTTCTTC

clone size: medium-sized
V gene: TRBV18
D gene: -
J gene: TRBJ1-3
CDR3 protein: CASSPGRSSGNTIYF
CDR3 DNA: TGTGCCAGCTCACCAGGCCGAAGCTCTGGAAACACCATATATTTT

clone size: -
V gene: TRBV30
D gene: TRBD2
J gene: TRBJ2-6
CDR3 protein: CAWSRTSTSGANVLTF
CDR3 DNA: TGTGCCTGGAGTAGGACTAGTACGTCTGGGGCCAACGTCCTGACTTTC

clone size: -
V gene: TRBV4-1
D gene: -
J gene: TRBJ1-2
CDR3 protein: CASSQRGSREYGYTF
CDR3 DNA: TGCGCCAGCAGCCAAAGGGGCAGCCGGGAATATGGCTACACCTTC

clone size: once
V gene: TRBV4-2
D gene: -
J gene: TRBJ2-3
CDR3 protein: CASSHSERLLTDTQYF
CDR3 DNA: TGTGCCAGCAGCCATAGTGAGCGGCTACTCACAGATACGCAGTATTTT

clone size: few
V gene: TRBV11-2
D gene: -
J gene: TRBJ2-7
CDR3 protein: CASSLSGDSAYEQYF
CDR3 DNA: TGTGCCAGCAGCTTATCCGGAGACAGCGCCTACGAGCAGTACTTC

clone size: -
V gene: TRBV5-1
D gene: TRBD2
J gene: TRBJ2-3
CDR3 protein: CASSATSGGVTDTQYF
CDR3 DNA: TGCGCCAGCAGCGCGACTAGCGGGGGGGTCACAGATACGCAGTATTTT

clone size: -
V gene: TRBV6-5
D gene: -
J gene: TRBJ2-7
CDR3 protein: CASSKWNKGDEQYF
CDR3 DNA: TGTGCCAGCAGTAAATGGAACAAAGGTGACGAGCAGTACTTC

clone size: -
V gene: TRBV6-4
D gene: TRBD2
J gene: TRBJ2-3
CDR3 protein: CASSDSGLAGDTQYF
CDR3 DNA: TGTGCCAGCAGTGACTCAGGACTAGCGGGAGATACGCAGTATTTT

clone size: -
V gene: TRBV11-2
D gene: -
J gene: TRBJ1-2
CDR3 protein: CASSLAGDEVGPNYGYTF
CDR3 DNA: TGTGCCAGCAGCTTAGCAGGGGACGAAGTGGGCCCTAACTATGGCTACACCTTC

clone size: -
V gene: TRBV7-2
D gene: -
J gene: TRBJ2-3
CDR3 protein: CASSFVWGNDFTDTQYF
CDR3 DNA: TGTGCCAGCAGCTTTGTGTGGGGGAACGATTTCACAGATACGCAGTATTTT

clone size: -
V gene: TRBV4-1
D gene: -
J gene: TRBJ1-2
CDR3 protein: CASSQEFGVEGPGYTF
CDR3 DNA: TGCGCCAGCAGCCAAGAATTCGGTGTTGAGGGTCCGGGCTACACCTTC

clone size: once
V gene: TRBV7-6
D gene: TRBD1
J gene: TRBJ2-3
CDR3 protein: CASRQGGVLTDTQYF
CDR3 DNA: TGTGCCAGCAGACAAGGGGGCGTCCTCACAGATACGCAGTATTTT

clone size: -
V gene: TRBV19
D gene: -
J gene: TRBJ1-5
CDR3 protein: CASSIGQREIQPQHF
CDR3 DNA: TGTGCCAGTAGTATAGGACAGAGGGAGATTCAGCCCCAGCATTTT

clone size: once
V gene: TRBV18
D gene: TRBD1
J gene: TRBJ1-2
CDR3 protein: CASSPPQGSYGYTF
CDR3 DNA: TGTGCCAGCTCACCGCCACAGGGGTCCTATGGCTACACCTTC

clone size: once
V gene: TRBV30
D gene: -
J gene: TRBJ1-5
CDR3 protein: CAWSGASNQPQHF
CDR3 DNA: TGTGCCTGGAGTGGGGCCAGCAATCAGCCCCAGCATTTT

clone size: -
V gene: TRBV6-5
D gene: -
J gene: TRBJ2-3
CDR3 protein: CASSDGTDTQYF
CDR3 DNA: TGTGCCAGCAGTGATGGCACAGATACGCAGTATTTT

clone size: -
V gene: TRBV27
D gene: TRBD1
J gene: TRBJ1-5
CDR3 protein: CASRTGYQPQHF
CDR3 DNA: TGTGCCAGTCGGACAGGGTATCAGCCCCAGCATTTT

clone size: -
V gene: TRBV7-9
D gene: -
J gene: TRBJ2-7
CDR3 protein: CASSSGAYEQYF
CDR3 DNA: TGTGCCTCGTCATCCGGAGCCTACGAGCAGTACTTC

clone size: -
V gene: TRBV9
D gene: TRBD1
J gene: TRBJ2-7
CDR3 protein: CASSAGGGSSYEQYF
CDR3 DNA: TGTGCCAGCAGCGCAGGGGGCGGTAGCTCCTACGAGCAGTACTTC

clone size: -
V gene: TRBV9
D gene: -
J gene: TRBJ2-6
CDR3 protein: CASSVESGALGANVLTF
CDR3 DNA: TGTGCCAGCAGCGTAGAGTCAGGGGCGCTTGGGGCCAACGTCCTGACTTTC

clone size: -
V gene: TRBV28
D gene: -
J gene: TRBJ2-1
CDR3 protein: CASSYHGTNEQFF
CDR3 DNA: TGTGCCAGCAGTTATCACGGGACGAATGAGCAGTTCTTC

clone size: -
V gene: TRBV5-1
D gene: TRBD2
J gene: TRBJ2-3
CDR3 protein: CASSPAGTSGGEADTQYF
CDR3 DNA: TGCGCCAGCAGCCCCGCGGGGACTAGCGGGGGGGAGGCAGATACGCAGTATTTT

clone size: few
V gene: TRBV7-9
D gene: -
J gene: TRBJ2-7
CDR3 protein: CASGEATYEQYF
CDR3 DNA: TGTGCCAGCGGCGAGGCTACCTACGAGCAGTACTTC

clone size: -
V gene: TRBV11-2
D gene: -
J gene: TRBJ2-7
CDR3 protein: CASSRTESSYEQYF
CDR3 DNA: TGTGCCAGCAGCCGGACAGAAAGCTCCTACGAGCAGTACTTC

clone size: -
V gene: TRBV27
D gene: TRBD2
J gene: TRBJ2-7
CDR3 protein: CASSFGAGEVDEQYF
CDR3 DNA: TGTGCCAGCAGTTTCGGAGCGGGAGAGGTCGACGAGCAGTACTTC

clone size: -
V gene: TRBV4-2
D gene: -
J gene: TRBJ2-1
CDR3 protein: CASSQEVAQFF
CDR3 DNA: TGTGCCAGCAGCCAAGAGGTAGCGCAGTTCTTC

clone size: -
V gene: TRBV5-1
D gene: -
J gene: TRBJ2-3
CDR3 protein: CASSLGVLGTDTQYF
CDR3 DNA: TGCGCCAGCAGCTTGGGGGTCCTAGGCACAGATACGCAGTATTTT

clone size: -
V gene: TRBV21-1
D gene: -
J gene: TRBJ2-1
CDR3 protein: CASSNREQFF
CDR3 DNA: TGTGCCAGCAGCAACCGGGAGCAGTTCTTC

clone size: -
V gene: TRBV29-1
D gene: -
J gene: TRBJ1-2
CDR3 protein: CSGWGGHYGYTF
CDR3 DNA: TGCAGCGGGTGGGGTGGTCACTATGGCTACACCTTC

clone size: -
V gene: TRBV5-1
D gene: -
J gene: TRBJ1-6
CDR3 protein: CASSIHQGYNSPLHF
CDR3 DNA: TGCGCCAGCAGCATCCACCAGGGGTATAATTCACCCCTCCACTTT

clone size: -
V gene: TRBV7-6
D gene: TRBD2
J gene: TRBJ2-7
CDR3 protein: CASSSTAGGSSYEQYF
CDR3 DNA: TGTGCCAGCAGCTCCACTGCGGGGGGGAGCTCCTACGAGCAGTACTTC

clone size: -
V gene: TRBV9
D gene: TRBD1
J gene: TRBJ2-7
CDR3 protein: CASSSGGGYEQYF
CDR3 DNA: TGTGCCAGCAGCTCAGGGGGCGGCTACGAGCAGTACTTC

clone size: once
V gene: TRBV29-1
D gene: TRBD2
J gene: TRBJ2-1
CDR3 protein: CSVEGLAGGLFSYNEQFF
CDR3 DNA: TGCAGCGTTGAAGGGCTAGCGGGGGGCCTTTTCTCCTACAATGAGCAGTTCTTC

clone size: -
V gene: TRBV4-1
D gene: -
J gene: TRBJ2-5
CDR3 protein: CASSQGPGLETQYF
CDR3 DNA: TGCGCCAGCAGCCAAGGCCCGGGTTTGGAGACCCAGTACTTC